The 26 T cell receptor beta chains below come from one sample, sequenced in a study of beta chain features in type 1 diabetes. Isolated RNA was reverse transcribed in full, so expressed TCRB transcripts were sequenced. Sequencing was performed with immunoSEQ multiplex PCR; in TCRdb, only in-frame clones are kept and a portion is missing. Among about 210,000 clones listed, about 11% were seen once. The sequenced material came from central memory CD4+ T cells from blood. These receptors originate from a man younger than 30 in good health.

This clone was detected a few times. The CDR3 nucleotides read TGTGCCTGGAGTACACGCTACGAGCAGTACTTC. This sequence encodes CAWSTRYEQYF. The chain links TRBV30 to TRBJ2-5; D is ambiguous. The better agreement between TRBJ2-7 and the DNA end casts doubt on the J call. The CDR3 length is 11 residues. The germline V gene encodes CDR1 GTSNPN and CDR2 SVGIG (reference sequence).

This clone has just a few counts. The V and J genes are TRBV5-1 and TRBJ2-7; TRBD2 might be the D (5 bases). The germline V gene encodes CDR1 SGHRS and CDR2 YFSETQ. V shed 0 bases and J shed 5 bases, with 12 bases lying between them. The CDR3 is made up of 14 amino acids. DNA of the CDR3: TGCGCCAGCAGCTTGGGTCGGGGAACACACGAGCAGTACTTC. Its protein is CASSLGRGTHEQYF. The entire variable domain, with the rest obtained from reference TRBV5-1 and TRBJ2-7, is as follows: KAGVTQTPRYLIKTRGQQVTLSCSPISGHRSVSWYQQTPGQGLQFLFEYFSETQRNKGNFPGRFSGRQFSNSRSEMNVSTLELGDSALYLCASSLGRGTHEQYFGPGTRLTVT.

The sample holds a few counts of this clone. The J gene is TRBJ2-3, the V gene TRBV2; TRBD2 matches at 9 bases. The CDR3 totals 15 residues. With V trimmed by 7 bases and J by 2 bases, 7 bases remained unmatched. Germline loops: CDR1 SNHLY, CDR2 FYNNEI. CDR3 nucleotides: TGTGCCAGCATTGCGGGACTAGCAGACACAGATACGCAGTATTTT. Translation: CASIAGLADTDTQYF.

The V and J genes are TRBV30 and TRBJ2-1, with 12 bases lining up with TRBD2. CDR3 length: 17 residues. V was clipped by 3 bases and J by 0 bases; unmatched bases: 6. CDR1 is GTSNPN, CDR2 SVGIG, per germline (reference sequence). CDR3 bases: TGTGCCTGGAGCAAACGGACTAGCGGGACCTCCTACAATGAGCAGTTCTTC. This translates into CAWSKRTSGTSYNEQFF.

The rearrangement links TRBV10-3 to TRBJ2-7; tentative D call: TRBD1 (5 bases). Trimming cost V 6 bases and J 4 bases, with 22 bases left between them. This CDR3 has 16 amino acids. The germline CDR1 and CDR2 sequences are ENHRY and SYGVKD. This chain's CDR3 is CAISPDRARTGYEQYF. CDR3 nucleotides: TGTGCCATCAGCCCTGACAGAGCGCGAACCGGATACGAGCAGTACTTC.

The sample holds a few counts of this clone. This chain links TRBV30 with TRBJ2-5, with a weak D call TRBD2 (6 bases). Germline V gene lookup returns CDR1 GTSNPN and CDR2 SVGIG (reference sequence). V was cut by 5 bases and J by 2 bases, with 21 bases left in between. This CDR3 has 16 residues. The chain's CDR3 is CAWARGWGQLQETQYF. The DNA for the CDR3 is TGTGCCTGGGCGCGGGGCTGGGGTCAATTACAAGAGACCCAGTACTTC.

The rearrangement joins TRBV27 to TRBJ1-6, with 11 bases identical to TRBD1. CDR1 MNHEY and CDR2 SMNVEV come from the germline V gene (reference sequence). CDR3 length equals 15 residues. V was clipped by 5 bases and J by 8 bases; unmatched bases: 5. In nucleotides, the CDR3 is TGTGCCAGCAGTGGCCGGACAGGGGGCGATTCACCCCTCCACTTT. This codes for CASSGRTGGDSPLHF.

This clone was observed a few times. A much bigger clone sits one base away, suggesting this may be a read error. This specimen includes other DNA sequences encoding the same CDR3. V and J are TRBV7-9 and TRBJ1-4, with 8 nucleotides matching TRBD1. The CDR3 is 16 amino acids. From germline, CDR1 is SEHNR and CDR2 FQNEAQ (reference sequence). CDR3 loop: CASTYFTQGVNEKLFF. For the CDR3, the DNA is TGTGCCAGCACCTACTTTACACAGGGGGTAAATGAAAAACTTTTTTTT.

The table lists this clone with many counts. The CDR3 spells CASSLGADNEQFF. The CDR3, as DNA: TGTGCCAGCAGCTTAGGTGCGGACAATGAGCAGTTCTTC. This chain links TRBV7-3 with TRBJ2-1; D gene unclear. Trimming cost V 2 bases and J 5 bases, with 7 bases left between them. This CDR3 spans 13 amino acids. Germline V gene sequence: CDR1 SGHTA, CDR2 FQGTGA.

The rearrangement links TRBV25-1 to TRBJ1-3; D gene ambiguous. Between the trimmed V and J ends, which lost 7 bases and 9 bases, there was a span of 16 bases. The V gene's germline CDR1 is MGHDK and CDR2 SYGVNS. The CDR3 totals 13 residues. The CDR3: CASTNRAGGTIYF. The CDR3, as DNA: TGTGCCAGCACTAATCGGGCCGGCGGCACCATATATTTT.

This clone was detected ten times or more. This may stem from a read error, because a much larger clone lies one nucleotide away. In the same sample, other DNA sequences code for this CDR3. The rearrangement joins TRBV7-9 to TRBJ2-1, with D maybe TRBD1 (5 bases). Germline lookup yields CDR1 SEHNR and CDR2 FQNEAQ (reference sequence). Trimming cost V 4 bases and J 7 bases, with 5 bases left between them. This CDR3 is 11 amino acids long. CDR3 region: CASSSGNEQFF. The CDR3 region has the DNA TGTGCCAGCAGCTCAGGGAATGAGCAGTTCTTC.

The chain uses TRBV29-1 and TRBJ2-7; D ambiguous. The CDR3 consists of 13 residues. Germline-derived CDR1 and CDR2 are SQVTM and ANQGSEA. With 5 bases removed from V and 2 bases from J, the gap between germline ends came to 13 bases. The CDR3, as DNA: TGCAGCGTTCTCGGTCGCGGAGCCTACGAGCAGTACTTC. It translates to CSVLGRGAYEQYF.

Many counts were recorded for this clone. The CDR3 reads CASSLSLGGEQFF. CDR3 nucleotides: TGTGCCAGCAGCCTATCCCTGGGCGGGGAGCAGTTCTTC. The rearrangement uses TRBV14 and TRBJ2-1, with TRBD2 as a possible D gene (5 bases). The CDR3 loop spans 13 amino acids. Germline V lookup: CDR1 SGHDN, CDR2 FVKESK. V was cut by 4 bases and J by 10 bases, with 14 bases left in between.

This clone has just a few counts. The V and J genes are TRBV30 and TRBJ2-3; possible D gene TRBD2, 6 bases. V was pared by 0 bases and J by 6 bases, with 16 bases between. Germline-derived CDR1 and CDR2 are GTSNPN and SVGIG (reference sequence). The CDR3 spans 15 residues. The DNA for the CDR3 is TGTGCCTGGAGTGTGGGAACGGGAGAGGGGGATACGCAGTATTTT. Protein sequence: CAWSVGTGEGDTQYF.

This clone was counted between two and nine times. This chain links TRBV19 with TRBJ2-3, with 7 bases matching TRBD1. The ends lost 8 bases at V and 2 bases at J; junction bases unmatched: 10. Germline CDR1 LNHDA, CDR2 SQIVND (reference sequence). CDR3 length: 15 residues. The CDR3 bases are TGTGCCAGTTGCCCCCGGACAGGTTTCACAGATACGCAGTATTTT. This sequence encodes CASCPRTGFTDTQYF.

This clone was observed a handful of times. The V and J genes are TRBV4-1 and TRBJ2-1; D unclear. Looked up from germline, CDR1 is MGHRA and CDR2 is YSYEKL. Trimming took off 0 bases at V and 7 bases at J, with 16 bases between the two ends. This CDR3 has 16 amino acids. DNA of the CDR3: TGCGCCAGCAGCCAAGATGGGATCCCCAAACATAATGAGCAGTTCTTC. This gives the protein CASSQDGIPKHNEQFF.

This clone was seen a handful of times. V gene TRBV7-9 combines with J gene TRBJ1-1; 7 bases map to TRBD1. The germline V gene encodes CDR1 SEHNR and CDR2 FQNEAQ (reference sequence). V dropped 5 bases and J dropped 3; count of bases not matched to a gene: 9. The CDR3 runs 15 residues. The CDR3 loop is CASSIRQGGYTEAFF. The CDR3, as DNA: TGTGCCAGCAGCATACGACAGGGAGGGTACACTGAAGCTTTCTTT. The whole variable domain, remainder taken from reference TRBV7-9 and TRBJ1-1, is DTGVSQNPRHKITKRGQNVTFRCDPISEHNRLYWYRQTLGQGPEFLTYFQNEAQLEKSRLLSDRFSAERPKGSFSTLEIQRTEQGDSAMYLCASSIRQGGYTEAFFGQGTRLTVV.

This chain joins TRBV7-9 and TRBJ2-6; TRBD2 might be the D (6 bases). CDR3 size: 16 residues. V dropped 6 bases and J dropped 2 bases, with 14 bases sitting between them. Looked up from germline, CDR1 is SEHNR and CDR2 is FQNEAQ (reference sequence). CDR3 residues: CASSQPGRPGANVLTF. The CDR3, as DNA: TGTGCCAGCAGTCAACCCGGGAGACCTGGGGCCAACGTCCTGACTTTC.

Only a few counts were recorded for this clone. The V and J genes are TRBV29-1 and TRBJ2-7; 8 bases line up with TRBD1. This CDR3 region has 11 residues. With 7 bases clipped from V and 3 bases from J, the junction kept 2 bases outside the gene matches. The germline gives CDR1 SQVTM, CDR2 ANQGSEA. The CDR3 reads CSGGQDYEQYF. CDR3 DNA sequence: TGCAGCGGGGGACAGGACTACGAGCAGTACTTC.

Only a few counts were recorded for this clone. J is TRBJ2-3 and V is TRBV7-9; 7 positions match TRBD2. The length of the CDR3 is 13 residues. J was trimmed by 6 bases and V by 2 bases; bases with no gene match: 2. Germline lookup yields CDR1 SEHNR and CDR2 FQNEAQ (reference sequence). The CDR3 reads CASSLREGDTQYF. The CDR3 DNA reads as TGTGCCAGCAGCTTAAGGGAGGGGGATACGCAGTATTTT.

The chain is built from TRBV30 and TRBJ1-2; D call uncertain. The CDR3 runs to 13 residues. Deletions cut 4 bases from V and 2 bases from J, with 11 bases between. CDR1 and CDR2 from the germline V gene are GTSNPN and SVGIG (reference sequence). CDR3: CAWIPVGNYGYTF. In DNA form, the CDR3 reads TGTGCCTGGATCCCCGTGGGGAACTATGGCTACACCTTC.

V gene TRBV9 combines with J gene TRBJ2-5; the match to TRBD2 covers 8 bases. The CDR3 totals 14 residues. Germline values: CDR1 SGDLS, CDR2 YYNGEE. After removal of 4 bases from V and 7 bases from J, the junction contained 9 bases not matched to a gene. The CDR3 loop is CASSWTSSLGTQYF. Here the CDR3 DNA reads TGTGCCAGCAGCTGGACTAGCAGCCTAGGGACCCAGTACTTC.

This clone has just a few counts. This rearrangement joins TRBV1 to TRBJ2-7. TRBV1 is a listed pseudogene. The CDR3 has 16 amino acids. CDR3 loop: CTSSQARDPDWYEQYF. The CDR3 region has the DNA TGCACCAGCAGCCAAGCCAGGGACCCCGACTGGTACGAGCAGTACTTC.

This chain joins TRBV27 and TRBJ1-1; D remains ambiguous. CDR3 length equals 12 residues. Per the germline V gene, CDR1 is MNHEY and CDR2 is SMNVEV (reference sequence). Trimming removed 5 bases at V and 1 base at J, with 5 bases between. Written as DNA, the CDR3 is TGTGCCAGCAGTCGATGGAACACTGAAGCTTTCTTT. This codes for CASSRWNTEAFF.

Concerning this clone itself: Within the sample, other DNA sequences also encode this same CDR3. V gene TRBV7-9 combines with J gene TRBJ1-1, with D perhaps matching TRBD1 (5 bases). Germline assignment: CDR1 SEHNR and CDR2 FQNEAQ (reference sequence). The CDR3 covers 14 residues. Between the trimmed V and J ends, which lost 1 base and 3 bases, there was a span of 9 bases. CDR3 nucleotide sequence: TGTGCCAGCAGCTTAGGATTGGGGGACACTGAAGCTTTCTTT. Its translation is CASSLGLGDTEAFF.

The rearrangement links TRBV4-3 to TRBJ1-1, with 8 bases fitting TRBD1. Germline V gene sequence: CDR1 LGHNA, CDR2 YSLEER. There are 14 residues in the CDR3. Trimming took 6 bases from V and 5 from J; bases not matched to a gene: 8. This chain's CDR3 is CASRPDRGYTEAFF. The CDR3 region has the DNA TGCGCCAGCAGGCCTGACAGGGGTTATACTGAAGCTTTCTTT.